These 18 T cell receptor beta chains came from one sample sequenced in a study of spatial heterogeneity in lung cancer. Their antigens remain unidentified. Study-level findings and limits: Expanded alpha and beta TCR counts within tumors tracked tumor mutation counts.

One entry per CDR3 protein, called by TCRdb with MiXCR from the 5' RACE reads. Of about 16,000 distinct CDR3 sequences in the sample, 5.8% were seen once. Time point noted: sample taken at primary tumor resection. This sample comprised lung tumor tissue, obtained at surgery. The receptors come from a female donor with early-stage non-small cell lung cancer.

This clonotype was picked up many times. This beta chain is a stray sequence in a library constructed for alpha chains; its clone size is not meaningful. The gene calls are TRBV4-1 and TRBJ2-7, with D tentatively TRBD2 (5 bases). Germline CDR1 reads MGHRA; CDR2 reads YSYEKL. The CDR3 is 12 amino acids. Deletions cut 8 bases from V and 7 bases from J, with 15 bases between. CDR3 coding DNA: TGCGCCAGCGTACTCATCTCGGGGGAGCAGTACTTC. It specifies CASVLISGEQYF.

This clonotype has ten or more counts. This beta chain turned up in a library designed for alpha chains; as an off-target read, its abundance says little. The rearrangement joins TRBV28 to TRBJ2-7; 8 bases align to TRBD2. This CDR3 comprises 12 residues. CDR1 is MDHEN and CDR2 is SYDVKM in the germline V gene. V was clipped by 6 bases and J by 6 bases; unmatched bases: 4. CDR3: CASRSGSREQYF. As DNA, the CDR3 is TGTGCCAGCAGGAGCGGGAGTCGCGAGCAGTACTTC.

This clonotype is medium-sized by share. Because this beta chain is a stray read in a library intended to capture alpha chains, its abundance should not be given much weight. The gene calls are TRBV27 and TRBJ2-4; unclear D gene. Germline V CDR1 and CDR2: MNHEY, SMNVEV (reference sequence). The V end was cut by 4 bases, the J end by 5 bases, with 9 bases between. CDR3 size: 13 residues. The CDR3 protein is CASSYSRQNIQYF. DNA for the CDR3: TGTGCCAGCAGTTACAGTCGGCAAAACATTCAGTACTTC.

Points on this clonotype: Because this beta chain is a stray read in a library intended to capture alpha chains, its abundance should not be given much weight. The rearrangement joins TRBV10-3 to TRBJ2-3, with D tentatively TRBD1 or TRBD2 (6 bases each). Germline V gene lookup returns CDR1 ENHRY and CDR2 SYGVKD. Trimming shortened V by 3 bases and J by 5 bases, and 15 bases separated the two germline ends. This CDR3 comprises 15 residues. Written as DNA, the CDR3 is TGTGCCATCAGTGATAAGGGGGGCCAGGGAGATACGCAGTATTTT. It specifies CAISDKGGQGDTQYF.

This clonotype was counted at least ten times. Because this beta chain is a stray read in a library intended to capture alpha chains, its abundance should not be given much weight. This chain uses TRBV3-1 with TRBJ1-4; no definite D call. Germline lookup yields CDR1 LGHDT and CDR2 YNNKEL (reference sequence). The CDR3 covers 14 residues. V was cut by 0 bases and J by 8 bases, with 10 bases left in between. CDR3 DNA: TGTGCCAGCAGCCAAGATTCGTGGGAGGAAAAACTGTTTTTT. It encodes CASSQDSWEEKLFF. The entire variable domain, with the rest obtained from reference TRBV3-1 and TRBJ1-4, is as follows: DTAVSQTPKYLVTQMGNDKSIKCEQNLGHDTMYWYKQDSKKFLKIMFSYNNKELIINETVPNRFSPKSPDKAHLNLHINSLELGDSAVYFCASSQDSWEEKLFFGSGTQLSVL.

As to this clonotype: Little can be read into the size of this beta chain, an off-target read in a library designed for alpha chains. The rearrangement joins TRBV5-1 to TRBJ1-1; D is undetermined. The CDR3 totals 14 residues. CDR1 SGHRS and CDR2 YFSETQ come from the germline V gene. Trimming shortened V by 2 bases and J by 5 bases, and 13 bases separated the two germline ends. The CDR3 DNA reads TGCGCCAGCAGCTTCTCCGAAACCCGTACTGAAGCTTTCTTT. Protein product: CASSFSETRTEAFF. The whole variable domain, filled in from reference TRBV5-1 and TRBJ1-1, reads KAGVTQTPRYLIKTRGQQVTLSCSPISGHRSVSWYQQTPGQGLQFLFEYFSETQRNKGNFPGRFSGRQFSNSRSEMNVSTLELGDSALYLCASSFSETRTEAFFGQGTRLTVV.

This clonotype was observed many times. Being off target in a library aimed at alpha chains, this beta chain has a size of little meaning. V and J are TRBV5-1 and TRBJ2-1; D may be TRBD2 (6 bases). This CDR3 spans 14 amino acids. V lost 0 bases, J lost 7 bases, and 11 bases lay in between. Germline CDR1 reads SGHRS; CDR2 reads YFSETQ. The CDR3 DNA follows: TGCGCCAGCAGCTTGGAGGCTAGCGTAAATGAGCAGTTCTTC. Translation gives CASSLEASVNEQFF.

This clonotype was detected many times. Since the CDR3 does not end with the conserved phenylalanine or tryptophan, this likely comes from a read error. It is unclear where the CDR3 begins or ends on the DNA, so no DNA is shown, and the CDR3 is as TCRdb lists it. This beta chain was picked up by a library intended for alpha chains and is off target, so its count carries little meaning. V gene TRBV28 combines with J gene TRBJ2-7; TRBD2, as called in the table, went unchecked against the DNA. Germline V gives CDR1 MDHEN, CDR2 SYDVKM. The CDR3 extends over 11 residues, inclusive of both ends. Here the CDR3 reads CASSSWGSGDL.

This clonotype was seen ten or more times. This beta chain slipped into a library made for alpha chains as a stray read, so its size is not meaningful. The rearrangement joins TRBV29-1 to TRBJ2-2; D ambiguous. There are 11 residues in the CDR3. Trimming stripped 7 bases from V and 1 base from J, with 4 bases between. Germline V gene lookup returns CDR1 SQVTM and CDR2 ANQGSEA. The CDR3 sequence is CSAGNTGELFF. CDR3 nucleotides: TGCAGCGCGGGGAACACCGGGGAGCTGTTTTTT.

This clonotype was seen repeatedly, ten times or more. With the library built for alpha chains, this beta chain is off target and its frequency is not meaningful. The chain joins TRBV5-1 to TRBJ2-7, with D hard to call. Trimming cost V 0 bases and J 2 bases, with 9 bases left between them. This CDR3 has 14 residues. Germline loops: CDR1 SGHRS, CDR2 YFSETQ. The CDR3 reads CASSLASTTYEQYF. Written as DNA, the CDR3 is TGCGCCAGCAGCTTGGCTTCGACAACCTACGAGCAGTACTTC. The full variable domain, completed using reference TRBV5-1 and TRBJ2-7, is KAGVTQTPRYLIKTRGQQVTLSCSPISGHRSVSWYQQTPGQGLQFLFEYFSETQRNKGNFPGRFSGRQFSNSRSEMNVSTLELGDSALYLCASSLASTTYEQYFGPGTRLTVT.

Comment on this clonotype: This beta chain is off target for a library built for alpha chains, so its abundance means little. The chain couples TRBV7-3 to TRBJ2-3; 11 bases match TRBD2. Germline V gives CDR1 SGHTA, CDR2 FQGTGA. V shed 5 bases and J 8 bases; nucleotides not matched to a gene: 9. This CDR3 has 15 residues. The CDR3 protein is CASSQGLAAPGTQYF. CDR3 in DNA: TGTGCCAGCAGCCAGGGACTAGCGGCCCCCGGTACGCAGTATTTT.

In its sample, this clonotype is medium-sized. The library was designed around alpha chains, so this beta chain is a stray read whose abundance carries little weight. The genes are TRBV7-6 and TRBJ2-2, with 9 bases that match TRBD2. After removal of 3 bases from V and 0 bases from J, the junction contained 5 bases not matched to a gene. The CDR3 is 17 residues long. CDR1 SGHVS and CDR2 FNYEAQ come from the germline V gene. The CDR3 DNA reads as TGTGCCAGCAGCTTTTTCGCGGGAGGGACGAACACCGGGGAGCTGTTTTTT. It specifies CASSFFAGGTNTGELFF. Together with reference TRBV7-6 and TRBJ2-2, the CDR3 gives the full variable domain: GAGVSQSPRYKVTKRGQDVALRCDPISGHVSLYWYRQALGQGPEFLTYFNYEAQQDKSGLPNDRFSAERPEGSISTLTIQRTEQRDSAMYRCASSFFAGGTNTGELFFGEGSRLTVL.

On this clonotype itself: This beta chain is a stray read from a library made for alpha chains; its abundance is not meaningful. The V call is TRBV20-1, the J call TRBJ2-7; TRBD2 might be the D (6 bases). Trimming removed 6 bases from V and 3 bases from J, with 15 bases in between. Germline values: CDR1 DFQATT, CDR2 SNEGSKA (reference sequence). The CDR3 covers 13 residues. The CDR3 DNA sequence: TGCAGTGCGCCGGGGGACGTCCTCTACGAGCAGTACTTC. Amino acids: CSAPGDVLYEQYF.

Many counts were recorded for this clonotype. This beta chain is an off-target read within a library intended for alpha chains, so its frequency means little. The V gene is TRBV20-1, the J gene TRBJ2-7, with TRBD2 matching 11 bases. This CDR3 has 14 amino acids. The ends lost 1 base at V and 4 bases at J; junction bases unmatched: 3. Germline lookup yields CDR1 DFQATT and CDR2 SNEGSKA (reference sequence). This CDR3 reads CSARVAGGQYEQYF. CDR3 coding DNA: TGCAGTGCTAGAGTAGCGGGAGGGCAATACGAGCAGTACTTC.

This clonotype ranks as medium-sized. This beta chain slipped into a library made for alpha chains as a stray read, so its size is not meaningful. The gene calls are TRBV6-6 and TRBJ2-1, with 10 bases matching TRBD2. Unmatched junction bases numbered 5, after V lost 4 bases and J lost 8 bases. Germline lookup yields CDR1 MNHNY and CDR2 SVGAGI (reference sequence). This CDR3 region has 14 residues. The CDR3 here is CASSWASGRDEQFF. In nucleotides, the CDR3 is TGTGCCAGCAGTTGGGCTAGCGGGAGAGATGAGCAGTTCTTC.

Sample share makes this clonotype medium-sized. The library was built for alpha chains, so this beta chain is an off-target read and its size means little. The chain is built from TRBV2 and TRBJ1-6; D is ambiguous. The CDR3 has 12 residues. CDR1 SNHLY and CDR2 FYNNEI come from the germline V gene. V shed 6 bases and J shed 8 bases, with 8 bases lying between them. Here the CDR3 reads CASRTVDSPLHF. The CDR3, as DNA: TGTGCCAGCAGAACAGTCGATTCACCCCTCCACTTT. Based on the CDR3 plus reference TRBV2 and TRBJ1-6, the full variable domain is EPEVTQTPSHQVTQMGQEVILRCVPISNHLYFYWYRQILGQKVEFLVSFYNNEISEKSEIFDDQFSVERPDGSNFTLKIRSTKLEDSAMYFCASRTVDSPLHFGNGTRLTVT.

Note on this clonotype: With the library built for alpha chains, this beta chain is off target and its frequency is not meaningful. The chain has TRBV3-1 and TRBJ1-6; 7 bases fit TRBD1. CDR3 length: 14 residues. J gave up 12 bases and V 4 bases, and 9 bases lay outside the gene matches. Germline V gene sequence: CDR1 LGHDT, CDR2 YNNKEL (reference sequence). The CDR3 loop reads CASSRDSQLRPLHF. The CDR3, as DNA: TGTGCCAGCAGCCGGGACAGCCAATTACGACCCCTCCACTTT.

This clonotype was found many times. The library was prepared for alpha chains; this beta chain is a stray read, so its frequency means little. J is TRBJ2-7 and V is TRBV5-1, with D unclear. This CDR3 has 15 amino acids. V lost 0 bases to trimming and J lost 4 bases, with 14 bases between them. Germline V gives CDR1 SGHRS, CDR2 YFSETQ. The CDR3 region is CASSLDTLNGYEQYF. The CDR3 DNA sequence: TGCGCCAGCAGCTTGGACACCCTCAACGGATACGAGCAGTACTTC.